This T cell receptor (beta chain) was documented in a study of blood T cell repertoires in COVID-19. The overall study: Material from acute and convalescent COVID-19 was sourced from the United States, Italy and Spain. PBMCs, B-cell-depleted T cells, or T cells were the source of the cDNA or gDNA that made up the material.

Germline V CDR1 and CDR2: ENHRY, SYGVKD. Trimming took 0 bases from V and 8 from J, leaving 8 bases between them. This CDR3 is built from 13 residues. Original handling: Amplification with reference gene primers provided the estimates of nucleated cell counts. Clones were read by immunoSEQ multiplex PCR, and TCRdb kept only the in-frame ones, dropping some. V, J and clone size derive from that table, while D and trimming were established from the DNA sequence. There are about 380,000 clones in the sample; about 80% occur only once, and more than 0.85% lies in the top ten. The V and J genes are TRBV10-3 and TRBJ1-3; D not certain. The sample consisted of peripheral blood. The source of this sequence is a human donor with acute or convalescent COVID-19. The donor label of this sample is uncertain. CDR3 nucleotide sequence: TGTGCCATCAGTGAGTCTATGTTCGACACCATATATTTT. It specifies CAISESMFDTIYF.